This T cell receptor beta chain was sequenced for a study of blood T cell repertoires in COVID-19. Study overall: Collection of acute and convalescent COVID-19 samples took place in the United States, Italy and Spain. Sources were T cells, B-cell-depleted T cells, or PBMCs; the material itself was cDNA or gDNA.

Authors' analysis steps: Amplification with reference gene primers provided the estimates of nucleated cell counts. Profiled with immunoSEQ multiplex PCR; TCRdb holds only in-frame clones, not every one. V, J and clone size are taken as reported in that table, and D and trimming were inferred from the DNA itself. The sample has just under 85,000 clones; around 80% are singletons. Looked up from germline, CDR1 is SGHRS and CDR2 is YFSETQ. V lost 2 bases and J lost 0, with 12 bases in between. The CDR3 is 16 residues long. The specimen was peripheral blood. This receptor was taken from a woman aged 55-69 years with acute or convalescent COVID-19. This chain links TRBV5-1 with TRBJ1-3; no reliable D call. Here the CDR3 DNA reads TGCGCCAGCAGCTTCTCCAACTTAGCCTCTGGAAACACCATATATTTT. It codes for CASSFSNLASGNTIYF.